What follows are 29 T cell receptor beta chains derived from one specimen sequenced in a study of neurological immune-mediated disorders. Each CDR3 protein gets one entry after TCRdb re-called the 5' RACE reads with MiXCR. The data hold 25,000 to 30,000 distinct CDR3 sequences, with approximately 6.6% observed a single time. The sample taken for sequencing was PBMCs. The origin of the receptors is a woman between 45 and 65 years old in good health.

This clonotype occurred many times. The J gene is TRBJ1-5, the V gene TRBV20-1; D is ambiguous. The CDR3 consists of 16 residues. The germline V gene encodes CDR1 DFQATT and CDR2 SNEGSKA (reference sequence). V gave up 0 bases and J gave up 1 base, with 13 bases separating them. The DNA for the CDR3 is TGCAGTGCTAGAGATCGTAAGGGTCCGAGCAATCAGCCCCAGCATTTT. Translating gives CSARDRKGPSNQPQHF.

This clonotype was picked up many times. The V and J genes are TRBV12-3 or TRBV12-4 and TRBJ2-1; 11 bases align to TRBD2. The J segment lost 4 bases and the V segment lost 3 bases, leaving 5 bases of the junction unmatched. This CDR3 is 16 amino acids long. The CDR3 protein is CASSFLAGGPYNEQFF. CDR3 DNA: TGTGCCAGCAGTTTTTTAGCGGGAGGGCCTTACAATGAGCAGTTCTTC.

This clonotype occurred many times. V usage is TRBV3-1 and J usage is TRBJ2-7, with TRBD1 matching 9 bases. Germline assignment: CDR1 LGHDT and CDR2 YNNKEL (reference sequence). CDR3 length equals 15 residues. With 1 base clipped from V and 4 bases from J, the junction kept 5 bases outside the gene matches. The CDR3 sequence: CASSQGQGGIYEQYF. For the CDR3, the DNA is TGTGCCAGCAGCCAAGGACAGGGGGGAATTTACGAGCAGTACTTC.

Ten or more counts support this clonotype. The chain has TRBV20-1 and TRBJ2-5; 7 bases are a match to TRBD1. In germline, CDR1 is DFQATT, CDR2 SNEGSKA (reference sequence). V trimming: 2 bases; J trimming: 5 bases; junction bases outside the gene matches: 8. The CDR3 loop spans 14 amino acids. Here the CDR3 DNA reads TGCAGTGCTAGACGCCAGGGGGTCGGGGAGACCCAGTACTTC. Amino acid sequence: CSARRQGVGETQYF.

In this sample, this clonotype turned up many times. V is TRBV20-1 and J is TRBJ2-1, with 8 bases matching TRBD2. V lost 3 bases to trimming and J lost 5 bases; unmatched junction nucleotides: 3. From germline, CDR1 is DFQATT and CDR2 SNEGSKA (reference sequence). This CDR3 region has 13 residues. CDR3 in amino acids: CSASGGANNEQFF. The DNA of the CDR3 is TGCAGTGCTAGCGGGGGGGCCAACAATGAGCAGTTCTTC.

This clonotype was picked up many times. The chain recombines TRBV5-1 with TRBJ2-1; D not resolved. Germline loops: CDR1 SGHRS, CDR2 YFSETQ. The CDR3 length is 15 residues. Trimming took 0 bases from V and 10 from J, leaving 17 bases between them. CDR3 protein: CASSLGTTTVGEQFF. CDR3 nucleotide sequence: TGCGCCAGCAGCTTGGGGACCACAACGGTAGGCGAGCAGTTCTTC.

Ten or more counts support this clonotype. V usage is TRBV7-6 and J usage is TRBJ1-6; 8 bases are shared with TRBD1. Trimming took 1 base from V and 9 from J; bases not matched to a gene: 5. Germline V lookup: CDR1 SGHVS, CDR2 FNYEAQ. The CDR3 is 15 residues long. The CDR3 bases are TGTGCCAGCAGCTTAGGGCAGGGGGCCCTTTCACCCCTCCACTTT. Amino acid sequence: CASSLGQGALSPLHF.

This clonotype was picked up many times. J is TRBJ2-7 and V is TRBV5-1; 8 bases align to TRBD1. V was pared by 2 bases and J by 7 bases, with 8 bases of the junction left unmatched. Germline CDR1 SGHRS, CDR2 YFSETQ. The CDR3 consists of 14 residues. Written as DNA, the CDR3 is TGCGCCAGCAGCTTAGGACAGGGTTCAGAGGAGCAGTACTTC. Translated, it gives CASSLGQGSEEQYF.

This clonotype was recorded at least ten times. The chain links TRBV24-1 to TRBJ2-7; D unresolved. Germline V CDR1 and CDR2: KGHDR, SFDVKD. The CDR3 has 14 residues. V lost 1 base to trimming and J lost 7 bases, with 13 bases between them. CDR3 nucleotide sequence: TGTGCCACCAGTGATTTAACGCCGTCCTCGGAGCAGTACTTC. Translating gives CATSDLTPSSEQYF.

This clonotype has just a few counts. The gene calls are TRBV7-6 and TRBJ2-2; D gene ambiguous. The CDR3 is 12 amino acids. The V and J ends lost 5 bases and 7 bases respectively, with 8 bases between them. From germline, CDR1 is SGHVS and CDR2 FNYEAQ. The CDR3 DNA sequence: TGTGCCAGCAGCGAGGCAATCGGGGAGCTGTTTTTT. Residues: CASSEAIGELFF.

The sample holds many counts of this clonotype. The chain recombines TRBV7-2 with TRBJ1-3; D call uncertain. CDR1 and CDR2 from the germline V gene are SGHTA and FQGNSA. The V end lost 5 bases, the J end lost 3 bases, and 14 bases lay between the germline ends. The CDR3 totals 15 residues. CDR3: CASSEFWADGNTIYF. As DNA, the CDR3 is TGTGCCAGCAGCGAATTTTGGGCGGATGGAAACACCATATATTTT.

This clonotype has a count of ten or more. The chain carries TRBV7-9 and TRBJ2-3, with D tentatively TRBD1 or TRBD2 (5 bases each). Looked up from germline, CDR1 is SEHNR and CDR2 is FQNEAQ (reference sequence). The CDR3 covers 15 residues. The V end lost 3 bases, the J end lost 0 bases, and 10 bases lay between the germline ends. The CDR3 region has the DNA TGTGCCAGCAGCTTGGGAGAGGGGAGCACAGATACGCAGTATTTT. It yields the protein CASSLGEGSTDTQYF. The variable domain in full, with the rest retrieved from reference TRBV7-9 and TRBJ2-3, is DTGVSQNPRHKITKRGQNVTFRCDPISEHNRLYWYRQTLGQGPEFLTYFQNEAQLEKSRLLSDRFSAERPKGSFSTLEIQRTEQGDSAMYLCASSLGEGSTDTQYFGPGTRLTVL.

This clonotype is categorized as medium-sized. The J gene is TRBJ2-1, the V gene TRBV4-1; TRBD1 matches 10 bases. V dropped 6 bases and J dropped 8; count of bases not matched to a gene: 10. The germline CDR1 and CDR2 sequences are MGHRA and YSYEKL. The CDR3 runs to 15 residues. The CDR3 loop reads CASSRDRGEFDEQFF. CDR3 DNA: TGCGCCAGCAGTCGGGACAGGGGCGAATTCGATGAGCAGTTCTTC.

This clonotype was seen many times. This chain joins TRBV29-1 and TRBJ2-3; TRBD2 aligns across 13 bases. J was trimmed by 1 base and V by 5 bases; bases with no gene match: 9. This CDR3 contains 17 residues. CDR1 and CDR2 from the germline V gene are SQVTM and ANQGSEA. DNA of the CDR3: TGCAGCGTTACCGGACTAGCGGGGGTTGGCGGCACAGATACGCAGTATTTT. Its protein product is CSVTGLAGVGGTDTQYF.

At least ten counts were recorded for this clonotype. The rearrangement joins TRBV5-1 to TRBJ1-1; D may be TRBD1 (5 bases). The CDR3 covers 15 residues. With 0 bases removed from V and 4 bases from J, the gap between germline ends came to 13 bases. Germline-derived CDR1 and CDR2 are SGHRS and YFSETQ. CDR3 protein: CASSLVGRAPTEAFF. The CDR3 DNA sequence: TGCGCCAGCAGCTTGGTTGGCAGGGCTCCCACTGAAGCTTTCTTT.

This clonotype was observed a few times. The chain couples TRBV27 to TRBJ2-1; D tentatively fits TRBD1 or TRBD2 (5 bases each). V dropped 1 base and J dropped 2 bases, with 18 bases sitting between them. CDR1 and CDR2 from the germline V gene are MNHEY and SMNVEV (reference sequence). The CDR3 is 18 residues long. This CDR3 is CASSLFQTGRQTYNEQFF. Here the CDR3 DNA reads TGTGCCAGCAGTTTATTCCAAACGGGACGGCAAACCTACAATGAGCAGTTCTTC.

The V and J genes are TRBV27 and TRBJ1-6; 10 bases fit TRBD1. With V trimmed by 3 bases and J by 10 bases, 3 bases remained unmatched. Germline V lookup: CDR1 MNHEY, CDR2 SMNVEV (reference sequence). The CDR3 spans 14 residues. The CDR3 region has the DNA TGTGCCAGCAGTTTTGGACAGGGGGGATCACCCCTCCACTTT. Translated, it gives CASSFGQGGSPLHF.

V gene TRBV7-8 combines with J gene TRBJ2-7; D possibly corresponds to TRBD1 (6 bases). Between the trimmed V and J ends, which lost 3 bases and 3 bases, there was a span of 12 bases. CDR3 length equals 14 residues. Germline V lookup: CDR1 SGHVS, CDR2 FQNEAQ. The CDR3 sequence: CASSLNRELYEQYF. In DNA, the CDR3 is TGTGCCAGCAGCTTGAACAGGGAGCTCTACGAGCAGTACTTC.

This clonotype was seen ten or more times. The V gene is TRBV7-6, the J gene TRBJ2-2; D is perhaps TRBD1 (5 bases). The CDR3 covers 14 residues. V lost 1 base to trimming and J lost 7 bases, with 10 bases between them. CDR1 is SGHVS and CDR2 is FNYEAQ in the germline V gene. CDR3 amino acids: CASSLGQGIGELFF. In DNA, the CDR3 is TGTGCCAGCAGCTTAGGGCAGGGAATCGGGGAGCTGTTTTTT. The entire variable domain, with the rest obtained from reference TRBV7-6 and TRBJ2-2, is as follows: GAGVSQSPRYKVTKRGQDVALRCDPISGHVSLYWYRQALGQGPEFLTYFNYEAQQDKSGLPNDRFSAERPEGSISTLTIQRTEQRDSAMYRCASSLGQGIGELFFGEGSRLTVL.

This clonotype showed up many times. The chain is built from TRBV12-3 or TRBV12-4 and TRBJ2-6; 12 nucleotides match TRBD2. This CDR3 is built from 17 residues. V shed 3 bases, J shed 1 base, and the junction held 1 base outside the gene matches. The CDR3 region is CASSFTSGGSGANVLTF. CDR3 coding DNA: TGTGCCAGCAGTTTTACTAGCGGGGGGTCTGGGGCCAACGTCCTGACTTTC.

This clonotype was seen at least ten times. This sequence joins TRBV12-3 or TRBV12-4 and TRBJ1-3; D not certain. This CDR3 contains 13 residues. Trimming pared 3 bases from V and 4 bases from J, leaving 7 bases between. The CDR3 spells CASSFQIGNTIYF. CDR3 bases: TGTGCCAGCAGTTTTCAGATCGGAAACACCATATATTTT.

This clonotype occurred many times. A read error is possible here, since a much larger clone lies one base away. This sequence joins TRBV3-1 and TRBJ2-7; D gene ambiguous. The ends were cut back, 4 bases at V and 0 bases at J, with 1 base in the middle. The CDR3 has 11 residues. The V gene's germline CDR1 is LGHDT and CDR2 YNNKEL (reference sequence). CDR3 sequence (DNA): TGTGCCAGCAGCCCCTCCTACGAGCAGTACTTC. Its translation: CASSPSYEQYF.

This clonotype was recorded many times. The chain joins TRBV5-1 to TRBJ2-3, with D possibly being TRBD1 (6 bases). CDR1 and CDR2 (germline): SGHRS, YFSETQ. Trimming pared 1 base from V and 4 bases from J, leaving 13 bases between. The CDR3 extends over 15 amino acids. The CDR3 region is CASSLSGVISDTQYF. As DNA, the CDR3 is TGCGCCAGCAGCTTGTCAGGGGTCATCTCAGATACGCAGTATTTT. The variable domain in full, completed from reference TRBV5-1 and TRBJ2-3, reads KAGVTQTPRYLIKTRGQQVTLSCSPISGHRSVSWYQQTPGQGLQFLFEYFSETQRNKGNFPGRFSGRQFSNSRSEMNVSTLELGDSALYLCASSLSGVISDTQYFGPGTRLTVL.

At least ten counts were recorded for this clonotype. This chain joins TRBV6-2 or TRBV6-3 and TRBJ2-5, with D possibly TRBD1 on 5 matching bases. From germline, CDR1 is MNHEY and CDR2 SVGEGT. Between the trimmed V and J ends, which lost 6 bases and 1 base, there was a span of 18 bases. This CDR3 is built from 16 residues. The CDR3, as DNA: TGTGCCAGCAGCACCGACAGCGTCGGACCCCAAGAGACCCAGTACTTC. Translated: CASSTDSVGPQETQYF.

This clonotype was picked up many times. The CDR3 here is CSARGDIVADTQYF. The CDR3 region has the DNA TGCAGTGCTAGAGGGGACATTGTGGCAGATACGCAGTATTTT. This chain connects TRBV20-1 to TRBJ2-3, with D perhaps matching TRBD1 (6 bases). Between the trimmed V and J ends, which lost 1 base and 4 bases, there was a span of 12 bases. Looked up from germline, CDR1 is DFQATT and CDR2 is SNEGSKA (reference sequence). The CDR3 length is 14 residues.

This clonotype has at least ten counts. The chain joins TRBV7-6 to TRBJ2-1; TRBD2 matches 9 bases. The germline V gene encodes CDR1 SGHVS and CDR2 FNYEAQ. The V segment lost 0 bases and the J segment 6 bases; nucleotides outside the gene matches: 3. This CDR3 has 15 amino acids. Written as DNA, the CDR3 is TGTGCCAGCAGCTTAGCACTAGCGGGTACCAATGAGCAGTTCTTC. Protein sequence: CASSLALAGTNEQFF.

At least ten counts were recorded for this clonotype. This chain joins TRBV5-5 and TRBJ1-2, with 8 bases matching TRBD1. CDR3 length: 15 residues. CDR1 is SGHKS and CDR2 is YYEKEE in the germline V gene (reference sequence). With V trimmed by 1 base and J by 7 bases, 9 bases remained unmatched. The CDR3: CASSLQGRGLGGYTF. In DNA, the CDR3 is TGTGCCAGCAGCTTGCAGGGCAGGGGGCTTGGTGGCTACACCTTC.

This clonotype has at least ten counts. The V and J genes are TRBV5-1 and TRBJ1-4; D is undetermined. The CDR3 contains 16 residues. V lost 4 bases, J lost 0 bases, and 13 bases lay in between. Germline-derived CDR1 and CDR2 are SGHRS and YFSETQ. As DNA, the CDR3 is TGCGCCAGCAGCGAGAACCCCGGGACAACTAATGAAAAACTGTTTTTT. It translates to CASSENPGTTNEKLFF.

This chain connects TRBV5-6 to TRBJ2-1; 8 bases fit TRBD2. J lost 7 bases, V lost 4 bases, and 7 bases had no gene match. This CDR3 contains 14 residues. Germline assignment: CDR1 SGHDT and CDR2 YYEEEE. The CDR3 DNA sequence: TGTGCCAGCAGCACGGGGGGGCCATCAAATGAGCAGTTCTTC. Its translation: CASSTGGPSNEQFF.